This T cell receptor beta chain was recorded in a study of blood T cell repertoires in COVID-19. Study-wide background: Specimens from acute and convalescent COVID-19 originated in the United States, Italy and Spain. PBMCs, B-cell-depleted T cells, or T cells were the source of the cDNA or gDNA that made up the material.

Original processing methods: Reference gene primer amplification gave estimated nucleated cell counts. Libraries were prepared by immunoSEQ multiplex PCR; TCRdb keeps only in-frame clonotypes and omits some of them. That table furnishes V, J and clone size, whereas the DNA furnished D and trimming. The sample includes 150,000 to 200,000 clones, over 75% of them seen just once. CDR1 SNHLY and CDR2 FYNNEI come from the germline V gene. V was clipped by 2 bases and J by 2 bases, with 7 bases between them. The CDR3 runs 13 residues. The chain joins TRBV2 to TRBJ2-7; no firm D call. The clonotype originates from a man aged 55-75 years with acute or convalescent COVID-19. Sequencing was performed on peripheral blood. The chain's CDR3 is CASSEPTTYEQYF. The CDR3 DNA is TGTGCCAGCAGTGAACCGACAACCTACGAGCAGTACTTC.